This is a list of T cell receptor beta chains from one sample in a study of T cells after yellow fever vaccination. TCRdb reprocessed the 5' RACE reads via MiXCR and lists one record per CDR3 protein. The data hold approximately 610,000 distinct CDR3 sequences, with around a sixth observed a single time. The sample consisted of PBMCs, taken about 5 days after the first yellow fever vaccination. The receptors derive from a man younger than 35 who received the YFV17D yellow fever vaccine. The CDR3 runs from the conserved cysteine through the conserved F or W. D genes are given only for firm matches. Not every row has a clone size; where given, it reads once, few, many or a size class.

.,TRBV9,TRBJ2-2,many,CASSRIGVGTGELFF,TGTGCCAGCAGCCGGATCGGGGTAGGGACCGGGGAGCTGTTTTTT
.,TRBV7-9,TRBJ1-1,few,CATSGRGNTEAFF,TGTGCCACCTCAGGGAGAGGGAACACTGAAGCTTTCTTT
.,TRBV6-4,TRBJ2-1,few,CASSFDSFNEQFF,TGTGCCAGCAGTTTTGACAGTTTCAATGAGCAGTTCTTC
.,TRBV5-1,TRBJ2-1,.,CASSLGAGHEQFF,TGCGCCAGCAGCCTTGGGGCGGGACATGAGCAGTTCTTC
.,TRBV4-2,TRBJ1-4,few,CASSQSWTDRGEKLFF,TGTGCCAGCAGCCAATCTTGGACGGACCGTGGTGAAAAACTGTTTTTT
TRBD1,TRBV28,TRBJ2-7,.,CASSLTHRGRGEQYF,TGTGCCAGCAGCCTCACCCACAGGGGTCGGGGAGAGCAGTACTTC
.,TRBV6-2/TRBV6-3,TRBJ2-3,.,CASRTVWGLTDTQYF,TGTGCCAGCAGAACCGTCTGGGGGCTCACAGATACGCAGTATTTT
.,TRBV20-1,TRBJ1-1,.,CSARDNSFSEAFF,TGCAGTGCTAGAGATAACAGCTTTTCTGAAGCTTTCTTT
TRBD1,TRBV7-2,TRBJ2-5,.,CASSLARTGGRETQYF,TGTGCCAGCAGCTTAGCTCGGACAGGGGGACGGGAGACCCAGTACTTC
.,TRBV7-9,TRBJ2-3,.,CASSQGRADTQYF,TGTGCCAGCAGCCAAGGACGGGCAGATACGCAGTATTTT
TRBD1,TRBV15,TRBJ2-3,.,CATSRDGTGGTDTQYF,TGTGCCACCAGCAGGGACGGGACAGGTGGCACAGATACGCAGTATTTT
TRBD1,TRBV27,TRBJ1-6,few,CASSPWTGVDNSPLHF,TGTGCCAGCAGTCCCTGGACAGGGGTTGATAATTCACCCCTCCACTTT
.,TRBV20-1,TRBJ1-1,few,CSARVQGEAFF,TGCAGTGCTAGAGTCCAGGGTGAAGCTTTCTTT
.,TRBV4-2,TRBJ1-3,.,CASSDRGWGPGTIYF,TGTGCCAGCAGCGACCGGGGATGGGGGCCCGGGACCATATATTTT
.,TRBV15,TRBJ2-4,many,CATSRERVAKNIQYF,TGTGCCACCAGCAGAGAGAGGGTAGCCAAAAACATTCAGTACTTC
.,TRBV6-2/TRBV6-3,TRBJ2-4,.,CASITLDNKNIQYF,TGTGCCAGCATTACACTCGACAACAAAAACATTCAGTACTTC
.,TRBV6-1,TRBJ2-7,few,CASSPQQVYYEQYF,TGTGCCAGCAGTCCCCAACAGGTTTACTACGAGCAGTACTTC
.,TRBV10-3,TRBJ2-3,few,CAISEGGVYTQYF,TGTGCCATCAGTGAGGGAGGGGTCTATACGCAGTATTTT
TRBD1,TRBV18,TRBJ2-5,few,CASSAGTGIQETQYF,TGTGCCAGCTCAGCCGGGACAGGGATCCAAGAGACCCAGTACTTC
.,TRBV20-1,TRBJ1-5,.,CSARVPLQPQHF,TGCAGTGCTAGAGTTCCGTTGCAGCCCCAGCATTTT
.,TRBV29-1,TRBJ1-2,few,CSVPDSPIYGYTF,TGCAGCGTTCCTGACAGCCCGATCTATGGCTACACCTTC
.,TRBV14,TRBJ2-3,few,CASSQGSYRRTDTQYF,TGTGCCAGCAGCCAAGGTTCCTACAGACGCACAGATACGCAGTATTTT
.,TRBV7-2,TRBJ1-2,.,CASTKDRREGYTF,TGTGCCAGCACCAAAGACCGGAGGGAGGGCTACACCTTC
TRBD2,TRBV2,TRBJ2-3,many,CASRSGGDTDTQYF,TGTGCCAGCCGTAGCGGGGGGGACACAGATACGCAGTATTTT
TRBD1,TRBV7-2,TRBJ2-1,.,CASSSLQGVNEQFF,TGTGCCAGCAGCTCATTACAGGGGGTGAATGAGCAGTTCTTC
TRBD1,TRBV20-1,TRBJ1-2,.,CSTTRPGTAYGYTF,TGCAGTACTACCCGCCCCGGGACAGCCTATGGCTACACCTTC
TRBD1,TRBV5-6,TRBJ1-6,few,CASSYSPDRGFSPLHF,TGTGCCAGCAGCTATTCCCCGGACAGGGGATTCTCACCCCTCCACTTT
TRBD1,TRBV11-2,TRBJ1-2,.,CASSSVSRGLANYGYTF,TGTGCCAGCAGCTCCGTGTCCAGGGGGTTAGCTAACTATGGCTACACCTTC
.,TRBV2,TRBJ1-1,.,CASSDGVMNTEAFF,TGTGCCAGCAGTGACGGGGTGATGAACACTGAAGCTTTCTTT
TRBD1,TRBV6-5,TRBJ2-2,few,CASSYGGTGAGELFF,TGTGCCAGCAGTTACGGGGGAACAGGGGCCGGGGAGCTGTTTTTT
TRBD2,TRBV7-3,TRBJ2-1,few,CASSLSSGASMNEQFF,TGTGCCAGCAGCTTATCTAGCGGGGCGAGTATGAATGAGCAGTTCTTC
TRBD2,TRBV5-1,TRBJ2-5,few,CASRFTPRGYLQETQYF,TGCGCCAGCCGATTCACCCCGCGGGGGTACCTCCAAGAGACCCAGTACTTC
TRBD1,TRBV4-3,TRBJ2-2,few,CASSRRGGELFF,TGCGCCAGCAGCCGCAGGGGGGGGGAGCTGTTTTTT
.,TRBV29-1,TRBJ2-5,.,CSVEGPDSRGETQYF,TGCAGCGTTGAGGGTCCCGACAGCCGGGGGGAGACCCAGTACTTC
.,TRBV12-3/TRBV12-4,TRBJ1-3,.,CASSLSWGLSSGNTIYF,TGTGCCAGCAGTTTAAGTTGGGGGCTCAGCTCTGGAAACACCATATATTTT
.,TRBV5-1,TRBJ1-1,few,CASSLRGRGDTEAFF,TGCGCCAGCAGCCTGCGGGGGCGCGGGGACACTGAAGCTTTCTTT
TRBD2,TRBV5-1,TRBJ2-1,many,CASSFGLAGGVSYEQFF,TGCGCCAGCAGCTTCGGACTAGCGGGGGGGGTAAGCTATGAGCAGTTCTTC
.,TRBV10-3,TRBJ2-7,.,CAISAVVGGEQYF,TGTGCCATCAGTGCGGTGGTGGGGGGAGAGCAGTACTTC
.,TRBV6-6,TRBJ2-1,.,CALGFNEQFF,TGTGCGCTTGGCTTTAATGAGCAGTTCTTC
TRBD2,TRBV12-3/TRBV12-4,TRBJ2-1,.,CASTLKRGGYNEQFF,TGTGCCAGCACCCTTAAGCGGGGGGGCTACAATGAGCAGTTCTTC
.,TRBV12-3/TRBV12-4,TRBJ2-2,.,CASTSRVTGELFF,TGTGCCAGCACCTCGCGGGTGACCGGGGAGCTGTTTTTT
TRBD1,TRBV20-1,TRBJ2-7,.,CSASGDRGYEQYF,TGCAGTGCTAGTGGGGACAGGGGCTACGAGCAGTACTTC
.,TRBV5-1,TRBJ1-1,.,CASSLEGAEAFF,TGCGCCAGCAGCTTGGAAGGAGCTGAAGCTTTCTTT
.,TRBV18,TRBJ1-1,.,CASSPPSTEEAFF,TGTGCCAGCTCACCACCATCTACAGAAGAAGCTTTCTTT
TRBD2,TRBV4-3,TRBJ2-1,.,CASSPTNDFLAGYNEQFF,TGCGCCAGCAGCCCCACAAACGATTTCCTAGCGGGGTACAATGAGCAGTTCTTC
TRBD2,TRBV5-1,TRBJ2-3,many,CASSLVTSGGADTQYF,TGCGCCAGCAGCTTGGTGACTAGCGGGGGGGCAGATACGCAGTATTTT
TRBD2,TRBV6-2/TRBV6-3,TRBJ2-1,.,CASSLRLAGAGNEQFF,TGTGCCAGCAGCCTCCGGCTAGCGGGGGCCGGGAATGAGCAGTTCTTC
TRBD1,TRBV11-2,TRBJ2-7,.,CASSLSTGGGYEQYF,TGTGCCAGCAGCTTAAGTACAGGGGGCGGCTACGAGCAGTACTTC
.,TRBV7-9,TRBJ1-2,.,CASSLGDSLHYGYTF,TGTGCCAGCAGCCTCGGGGATAGTCTGCACTATGGCTACACCTTC
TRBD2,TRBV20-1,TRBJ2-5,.,CSAEFGRGAQETQYF,TGCAGTGCCGAATTTGGGCGGGGGGCGCAAGAGACCCAGTACTTC